The clone carrying this T cell receptor beta chain appeared a few times. The antigen is not known. The data were taken from a study of T cells after yellow fever vaccination. About the research overall: Some fractions had low cell numbers, and these were prepared with SMART-Seq v4 Ultra Low Input.

UMIs were added to TCR cDNA along with a universal primer site when it was made by 5'RACE template switching. TCRdb itself ran the 5' RACE reads through MiXCR, one entry per CDR3 protein. The sample contains approximately 510,000 distinct CDR3 sequences, just over 20% of which appear only once. General study results and limits: Booster samples showed a return of most primary-vaccination clones (around 96% CD4, 85% to 90% CD8). Researchers cautioned that FACS-sorted repertoires could harbor abundant clonotypes contaminating from the bulk population.

CDR3 length equals 16 residues. The germline V and J ends were trimmed by 6 bases and 0 bases, with 12 bases remaining between them. Sequencing used PBMCs, obtained approximately 22 days after the first yellow fever vaccination. V gene TRBV12-3 or TRBV12-4 combines with J gene TRBJ1-6, with D tentatively TRBD1 (5 bases). The clonotype was recovered from a man between 18 and 35 years old who received the YFV17D yellow fever vaccine. Here the CDR3 DNA reads TGTGCCAGCAGCCGGGGCGACGGCTCCTATAATTCACCCCTCCACTTT. This gives the protein CASSRGDGSYNSPLHF.